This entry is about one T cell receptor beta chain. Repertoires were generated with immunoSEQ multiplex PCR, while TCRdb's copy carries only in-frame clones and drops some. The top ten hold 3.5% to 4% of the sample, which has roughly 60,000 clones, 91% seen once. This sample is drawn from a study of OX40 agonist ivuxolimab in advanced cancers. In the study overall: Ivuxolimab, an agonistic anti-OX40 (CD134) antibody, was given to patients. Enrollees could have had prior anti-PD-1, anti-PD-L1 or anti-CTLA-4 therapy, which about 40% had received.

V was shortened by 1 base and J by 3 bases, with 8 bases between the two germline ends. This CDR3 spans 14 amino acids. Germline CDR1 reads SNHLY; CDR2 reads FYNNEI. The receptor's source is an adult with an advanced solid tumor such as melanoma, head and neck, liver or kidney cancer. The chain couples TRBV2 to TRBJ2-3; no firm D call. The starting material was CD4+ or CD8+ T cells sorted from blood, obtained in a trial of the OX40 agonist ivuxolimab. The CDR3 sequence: CASSEGLQTDTQYF. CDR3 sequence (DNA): TGTGCCAGCAGTGAAGGTCTACAGACAGATACGCAGTATTTT.